What follows describes a single T cell receptor (beta chain). Its antigen is unidentified. TCRdb re-called the RT-PCR reads through MiXCR, storing one row per CDR3 protein. The sample yields hundreds of thousands of distinct CDR3 sequences, around 8% seen once. The entry originates in a study of response to subunit inactivated influenza vaccine. Whole-study results and caveats: Only a handful of new T cells, the authors suggested, are recruited with each seasonal influenza vaccination.

The CDR3 loop spans 13 amino acids. With 8 bases removed from V and 5 bases from J, the gap between germline ends came to 15 bases. The germline gives CDR1 MNHEY, CDR2 SVGEGT. Sequenced here: PBMCs from blood, sampled roughly 24 months after vaccination. V and J are TRBV6-2 or TRBV6-3 and TRBJ1-2; D may be TRBD1 (6 bases). The receptor comes from a man aged 50-75 years who received an inactivated influenza vaccine. In DNA, the CDR3 is TGTGCCAGCGAGCCTTACAGGGAATATGGCTACACCTTC. Translation gives CASEPYREYGYTF.